The 6 T cell receptor beta chains below were found in one sample sequenced in a study of blood T cell repertoires in COVID-19 (dated by TCRdb to the early 2020s). Library preparation employed the immunoSEQ multiplex PCR assay. TCRdb provides this immuneACCESS table in a form limited to in-frame rearrangements. Some clones are lacking; in checked studies, under half of them reflect an unresolved V gene, and why the rest are absent is not known. This sample gives 85,000 to 130,000 clones in total; approximately 85% of them show up just once. 5.5% to 8% of the sample belongs to the ten largest clones. Source material: peripheral blood. The receptors originated from a woman aged 60-75 years with acute or convalescent COVID-19.

In its sample, this clone was seen a few times. V gene TRBV12-3 or TRBV12-4 combines with J gene TRBJ1-2; 9 bases map to TRBD1. CDR3 size: 13 residues. The junction had 3 bases not matched to a gene; V was cut back by 6 bases and J by 4 bases. This CDR3 is CASSRDRAYGYTF. The CDR3 DNA reads as TGTGCCAGCAGCCGGGACAGGGCCTATGGCTACACCTTC.

The chain recombines TRBV24-1 with TRBJ2-3; tentative D call: TRBD1 (6 bases). The CDR3 totals 18 residues. Looked up from germline, CDR1 is KGHDR and CDR2 is SFDVKD. V lost 2 bases and J lost 5, with 22 bases in between. CDR3 region: CATSDSTKQGLGVDTQYF. In DNA form, the CDR3 reads TGTGCCACCAGTGATTCAACCAAACAGGGCTTGGGAGTAGATACGCAGTATTTT.

The genes are TRBV24-1 and TRBJ1-2; weak D call: TRBD1 (5 bases). V shed 9 bases and J shed 10 bases, with 14 bases lying between them. The CDR3 is made up of 11 amino acids. Germline V gives CDR1 KGHDR, CDR2 SFDVKD. The CDR3 coding sequence is TGTGCCACCGAGGCCAGGGAAGTCTACACCTTC. It encodes CATEAREVYTF.

The chain is built from TRBV3-1 (or the pseudogene TRBV3-2) and TRBJ2-3; TRBD2 aligns across 9 bases. The ends lost 2 bases at V and 5 bases at J; junction bases unmatched: 5. The CDR3 spans 15 residues. Germline-derived CDR1 and CDR2 are LGHDT and YNNKEL (reference sequence). The CDR3 DNA sequence: TGTGCCAGCAGCCAAATGGCGGGGGGGGAAGATACGCAGTATTTT. It codes for CASSQMAGGEDTQYF.

V gene TRBV27 combines with J gene TRBJ2-5; unclear D gene. Deletions cut 5 bases from V and 5 bases from J, with 12 bases between. Germline assignment: CDR1 MNHEY and CDR2 SMNVEV (reference sequence). There are 13 residues in the CDR3. The CDR3 DNA follows: TGTGCCAGCAGTCCCCATCCCCGGGAGACCCAGTACTTC. Translating it yields CASSPHPRETQYF.

The CDR3 protein is CATSSSRGSDNEKLFF. CDR3 nucleotides: TGTGCCACCAGTTCAAGCAGAGGGAGCGACAATGAAAAACTGTTTTTT. V is TRBV24-1 and J is TRBJ1-4; D unclear. This CDR3 spans 16 amino acids. Per germline, CDR1 KGHDR and CDR2 SFDVKD. Trimming shortened V by 6 bases and J by 5 bases, and 18 bases separated the two germline ends.